This is a list of T cell receptor beta chains from one sample in a study of T-cell memory formation after mild COVID-19. Each CDR3 protein is one row after TCRdb ran MiXCR on the 5' RACE reads. The sample consists of under 550,000 distinct CDR3 sequences, 18% of them appearing once. Specimen: PBMCs or a T cell subset sorted from them (not recorded which). Source of these receptors: an adult woman who had mild COVID-19 (a few samples of this study predate the infection). Cell type and time point are not known. Both conserved end residues are part of each CDR3. The order of the fields is J gene, clone size, V gene, D gene, CDR3 DNA, CDR3 protein. A D gene is named only where the DNA matches it firmly. Clone size is not always given. Where it is, it says once, few, many or a class for expanded clones.

TRBJ2-3 few TRBV24-1 TRBD2 TGTGCCACCAGTGATTTGAAGACTAGCGGGGGCCGCCCAGATACGCAGTATTTT CATSDLKTSGGRPDTQYF
TRBJ2-3 few TRBV11-2 NA TGTGCCAGCAGCTTTACTAGTGGAGATACGCAGTATTTT CASSFTSGDTQYF
TRBJ1-2 NA TRBV7-8 NA TGTGCCAGCAGCCGGGGGGGAGAGGGCTACACCTTC CASSRGGEGYTF
TRBJ2-2 few TRBV5-6 NA TGTGCCAGCAGCTTGTGGGGTGGATCGAACACCGGGGAGCTGTTTTTT CASSLWGGSNTGELFF
TRBJ1-2 few TRBV19 NA TGTGCCAGTAGTATGCGTGGGGGCTACACCTTC CASSMRGGYTF
TRBJ2-5 NA TRBV14 TRBD1 TGTGCCAGCAGCTCAGAGGGGGCAGGAGAGACCCAGTACTTC CASSSEGAGETQYF
TRBJ1-1 few TRBV29-1 NA TGCAGCACAAGAGGCGGGGGGAACACTGAAGCTTTCTTT CSTRGGGNTEAFF
TRBJ1-2 once TRBV2 NA TGTGCCAGCATCCCCGGGGGCATTTCGGGTGGCTACACCTTC CASIPGGISGGYTF
TRBJ2-3 NA TRBV4-3 NA TGCGCCAGCAGCCGCGAACTAGCTGGGAGCACAGATACGCAGTATTTT CASSRELAGSTDTQYF
TRBJ2-5 few TRBV29-1 TRBD2 TGCAGCGTTTCGGGAGGGCTACAAGAGACCCAGTACTTC CSVSGGLQETQYF
TRBJ2-3 NA TRBV5-1 TRBD2 TGCGCCAGCAGCTTGGGCGGCGGGAGTAATACGCAGTATTTT CASSLGGGSNTQYF
TRBJ2-3 few TRBV6-2/TRBV6-3 NA TGTGCCAGCAGGGCGGGACTGAGGTCAGATACGCAGTATTTT CASRAGLRSDTQYF
TRBJ1-1 NA TRBV5-1 NA TGCGCCAGCAGCTTGGTGTCGGGGAACACTGAAGCTTTCTTT CASSLVSGNTEAFF
TRBJ2-7 many TRBV9 NA TGCGCCAGCAGCGTTGGTGGCGAGCAGTACTTC CASSVGGEQYF
TRBJ2-2 few TRBV6-2/TRBV6-3 TRBD2 TGTGCCAGCAGTTACGGTCGGGGAGGGAGAACCGGGGAGCTGTTTTTT CASSYGRGGRTGELFF
TRBJ2-7 NA TRBV4-1 NA TGCGCCAGCAGCCAAGGCCGGGTTGGGTCCTACGAGCAGTACTTC CASSQGRVGSYEQYF
TRBJ2-1 few TRBV7-9 TRBD1 TGTGCCAGCAGCTCCCGGGACAGTAATGAGCAGTTCTTC CASSSRDSNEQFF
TRBJ2-2 few TRBV7-8 NA TGTGCCAGCAGCCGACCCGGAAGCTCCACCGGGGAGCTGTTTTTT CASSRPGSSTGELFF